These T cell receptor beta chains were read from a single sample in a study of T-cell memory formation after mild COVID-19. In TCRdb, the 5' RACE reads were re-called with MiXCR into one record per CDR3 protein. The sample contains under 50,000 distinct CDR3 sequences, approximately 9.6% of which appear only once. Sequencing was performed on PBMCs or a T cell subset sorted from them (not recorded which). These receptors were taken from an adult woman who had mild COVID-19 (a few samples of this study predate the infection). Cell type and time point are not known. Each CDR3 is given with its conserved first and last residue. Each record gives: clone size, D gene, V gene, J gene, CDR3 protein, CDR3 DNA. D genes are given only for firm matches. Only some rows state a clone size, as once, few, many or a class for expanded clones.

clone size: many
D gene: NA
V gene: TRBV4-2
J gene: TRBJ2-1
CDR3 protein: CASSTQGGSAYNEQFF
CDR3 DNA: TGTGCCAGCAGCACCCAAGGGGGGTCTGCCTACAATGAGCAGTTCTTC

clone size: many
D gene: NA
V gene: TRBV9
J gene: TRBJ2-2
CDR3 protein: CASSLLPGTAGTGELFF
CDR3 DNA: TGTGCCAGCAGCCTCTTACCCGGGACGGCCGGAACCGGGGAGCTGTTTTTT

clone size: NA
D gene: TRBD1
V gene: TRBV20-1
J gene: TRBJ1-1
CDR3 protein: CSARDRGQGTEAFF
CDR3 DNA: TGCAGTGCTAGAGATCGGGGACAGGGAACTGAAGCTTTCTTT

clone size: NA
D gene: NA
V gene: TRBV2
J gene: TRBJ1-2
CDR3 protein: CASSLGQYGYTF
CDR3 DNA: TGTGCCAGCAGTCTTGGACAGTATGGCTACACCTTC

clone size: NA
D gene: TRBD1
V gene: TRBV20-1
J gene: TRBJ1-5
CDR3 protein: CSAQDRASFPQHF
CDR3 DNA: TGCAGTGCTCAAGACAGGGCATCATTCCCCCAGCATTTT

clone size: few
D gene: NA
V gene: TRBV7-9
J gene: TRBJ1-1
CDR3 protein: CASSLRSQNTEAFF
CDR3 DNA: TGTGCCAGCAGCTTAAGAAGTCAGAACACTGAAGCTTTCTTT

clone size: NA
D gene: NA
V gene: TRBV12-3/TRBV12-4
J gene: TRBJ2-3
CDR3 protein: CASSSYMGGADTQYF
CDR3 DNA: TGTGCCAGCAGTTCCTACATGGGGGGTGCAGATACGCAGTATTTT

clone size: many
D gene: TRBD1
V gene: TRBV12-3/TRBV12-4
J gene: TRBJ2-2
CDR3 protein: CASSPRQGRTGELFF
CDR3 DNA: TGTGCCAGCAGTCCCCGACAGGGAAGAACCGGGGAGCTGTTTTTT

clone size: NA
D gene: TRBD1
V gene: TRBV20-1
J gene: TRBJ1-1
CDR3 protein: CSARPADRGDTEAFF
CDR3 DNA: TGCAGTGCTAGGCCCGCCGACAGGGGGGACACTGAAGCTTTCTTT

clone size: NA
D gene: TRBD1
V gene: TRBV7-8
J gene: TRBJ2-7
CDR3 protein: CASSLGGTASYEQYF
CDR3 DNA: TGTGCCAGCAGCTTAGGGGGGACAGCCTCCTACGAGCAGTACTTC

clone size: few
D gene: NA
V gene: TRBV2
J gene: TRBJ2-7
CDR3 protein: CASSEVWQGVLPYEQYF
CDR3 DNA: TGTGCCAGCAGTGAAGTTTGGCAAGGGGTTCTACCCTACGAGCAGTACTTC

clone size: NA
D gene: NA
V gene: TRBV19
J gene: TRBJ2-1
CDR3 protein: CASSLTIQGHNEQFF
CDR3 DNA: TGTGCCAGTAGCTTAACAATACAGGGTCACAATGAGCAGTTCTTC

clone size: NA
D gene: NA
V gene: TRBV3-1
J gene: TRBJ1-5
CDR3 protein: CASSQDLRQPQHF
CDR3 DNA: TGTGCCAGCAGCCAAGATTTAAGACAGCCCCAGCATTTT

clone size: many
D gene: TRBD2
V gene: TRBV9
J gene: TRBJ2-7
CDR3 protein: CASSAEPGLAYEQYF
CDR3 DNA: TGTGCCAGCAGCGCTGAACCGGGACTAGCCTACGAGCAGTACTTC

clone size: few
D gene: TRBD2
V gene: TRBV20-1
J gene: TRBJ2-3
CDR3 protein: CSAGGLAGAPSTDTQYF
CDR3 DNA: TGCAGTGCAGGGGGACTAGCGGGAGCCCCGAGCACAGATACGCAGTATTTT

clone size: NA
D gene: NA
V gene: TRBV28
J gene: TRBJ1-5
CDR3 protein: CASSFRLLDEKNQPQHF
CDR3 DNA: TGTGCCAGCAGTTTCCGACTTTTGGACGAGAAGAATCAGCCCCAGCATTTT

clone size: many
D gene: TRBD2
V gene: TRBV12-3/TRBV12-4
J gene: TRBJ2-1
CDR3 protein: CASTTSSGSIYEQFF
CDR3 DNA: TGTGCCAGCACTACCTCTAGCGGGAGTATCTATGAGCAGTTCTTC

clone size: few
D gene: TRBD1
V gene: TRBV7-9
J gene: TRBJ2-3
CDR3 protein: CASSLGRDRVTQYF
CDR3 DNA: TGTGCCAGCAGCTTAGGCCGGGACAGGGTTACGCAGTATTTT

clone size: many
D gene: NA
V gene: TRBV7-3
J gene: TRBJ2-2
CDR3 protein: CASRGANTGELFF
CDR3 DNA: TGTGCCAGCCGTGGGGCGAACACCGGGGAGCTGTTTTTT

clone size: NA
D gene: TRBD1
V gene: TRBV5-4
J gene: TRBJ2-5
CDR3 protein: CASRGTGDGETQYF
CDR3 DNA: TGTGCCAGCAGAGGGACAGGGGACGGAGAGACCCAGTACTTC

clone size: few
D gene: TRBD1
V gene: TRBV5-6
J gene: TRBJ2-6
CDR3 protein: CASSLNRGAGANVLTF
CDR3 DNA: TGTGCCAGCAGCTTGAACAGGGGAGCTGGGGCCAACGTCCTGACTTTC

clone size: NA
D gene: NA
V gene: TRBV5-1
J gene: TRBJ2-7
CDR3 protein: CASSSDREGHLEQYF
CDR3 DNA: TGCGCCAGCAGCTCGGACAGGGAGGGCCATCTCGAGCAGTACTTC

clone size: NA
D gene: TRBD1
V gene: TRBV10-3
J gene: TRBJ2-7
CDR3 protein: CAISESGQGLDEQYF
CDR3 DNA: TGTGCCATCAGTGAGTCTGGACAGGGTCTGGACGAGCAGTACTTC

clone size: NA
D gene: TRBD1
V gene: TRBV6-2/TRBV6-3
J gene: TRBJ2-2
CDR3 protein: CASTSGTEDSGELFF
CDR3 DNA: TGTGCCAGCACATCCGGGACAGAGGATTCCGGGGAGCTGTTTTTT

clone size: few
D gene: NA
V gene: TRBV2
J gene: TRBJ2-3
CDR3 protein: CASSPSRADTQYF
CDR3 DNA: TGTGCCAGCAGCCCCTCCAGGGCAGATACGCAGTATTTT

clone size: many
D gene: TRBD2
V gene: TRBV7-3
J gene: TRBJ2-5
CDR3 protein: CASSPTSGMGETQYF
CDR3 DNA: TGTGCCAGCAGCCCGACTAGCGGGATGGGAGAGACCCAGTACTTC

clone size: few
D gene: TRBD2
V gene: TRBV7-7
J gene: TRBJ2-5
CDR3 protein: CASSTRAGQETQYF
CDR3 DNA: TGTGCCAGCAGCACCCGAGCGGGACAAGAGACCCAGTACTTC

clone size: few
D gene: TRBD2
V gene: TRBV3-1
J gene: TRBJ2-7
CDR3 protein: CASSQSGGGYEQYF
CDR3 DNA: TGTGCCAGCAGCCAGTCCGGCGGGGGATACGAGCAGTACTTC

clone size: NA
D gene: TRBD1
V gene: TRBV14
J gene: TRBJ1-2
CDR3 protein: CASSQVRTGILGGYTF
CDR3 DNA: TGTGCCAGCAGCCAAGTGAGGACAGGGATCCTGGGAGGCTACACCTTC

clone size: NA
D gene: TRBD2
V gene: TRBV20-1
J gene: TRBJ2-7
CDR3 protein: CSARELAEPPEQYF
CDR3 DNA: TGCAGTGCTAGAGAGCTAGCGGAACCCCCCGAGCAGTACTTC

clone size: many
D gene: NA
V gene: TRBV5-1
J gene: TRBJ2-1
CDR3 protein: CASSLVQGEVNEQFF
CDR3 DNA: TGCGCCAGCAGCTTGGTGCAGGGGGAGGTCAATGAGCAGTTCTTC

clone size: many
D gene: NA
V gene: TRBV20-1
J gene: TRBJ2-1
CDR3 protein: CSARDGAKGLSNEQFF
CDR3 DNA: TGCAGTGCTAGAGACGGGGCGAAAGGGCTATCCAATGAGCAGTTCTTC

clone size: NA
D gene: NA
V gene: TRBV7-9
J gene: TRBJ1-6
CDR3 protein: CASSPIGFLVGSPLHF
CDR3 DNA: TGTGCCAGCAGCCCAATTGGTTTTTTGGTCGGTTCACCCCTCCACTTT

clone size: few
D gene: NA
V gene: TRBV9
J gene: TRBJ1-2
CDR3 protein: CASSVGTVKDYGYTF
CDR3 DNA: TGTGCCAGCAGCGTAGGAACAGTTAAGGACTATGGCTACACCTTC

clone size: many
D gene: NA
V gene: TRBV2
J gene: TRBJ2-5
CDR3 protein: CASMAGLWDQETQYF
CDR3 DNA: TGTGCCAGCATGGCCGGTTTATGGGACCAAGAGACCCAGTACTTC

clone size: NA
D gene: NA
V gene: TRBV7-2
J gene: TRBJ2-3
CDR3 protein: CASSVRRGGGAADTQYF
CDR3 DNA: TGTGCCAGCAGCGTCCGACGAGGGGGTGGAGCGGCAGATACGCAGTATTTT

clone size: many
D gene: NA
V gene: TRBV3-1
J gene: TRBJ2-1
CDR3 protein: CASSQATIRMDEQFF
CDR3 DNA: TGTGCCAGCAGCCAAGCAACCATACGGATGGATGAGCAGTTCTTC

clone size: NA
D gene: TRBD2
V gene: TRBV12-3/TRBV12-4
J gene: TRBJ2-1
CDR3 protein: CASSPGLAGRGRNEQFF
CDR3 DNA: TGTGCCAGCAGTCCGGGACTAGCGGGAAGGGGTAGGAATGAGCAGTTCTTC

clone size: few
D gene: TRBD2
V gene: TRBV27
J gene: TRBJ2-7
CDR3 protein: CASSDHGTSGKSYEQYF
CDR3 DNA: TGTGCCAGCAGCGACCACGGGACTAGCGGGAAATCCTACGAGCAGTACTTC

clone size: few
D gene: NA
V gene: TRBV7-6
J gene: TRBJ1-5
CDR3 protein: CASSLAGHNQPQHF
CDR3 DNA: TGTGCCAGCAGCTTAGCAGGGCACAATCAGCCCCAGCATTTT

clone size: many
D gene: TRBD2
V gene: TRBV7-9
J gene: TRBJ2-3
CDR3 protein: CASSSRTSGKDTQYF
CDR3 DNA: TGTGCCAGCAGCTCCCGGACTAGCGGGAAAGATACGCAGTATTTT

clone size: few
D gene: NA
V gene: TRBV5-1
J gene: TRBJ1-1
CDR3 protein: CASSLEGPRGTEAFF
CDR3 DNA: TGCGCCAGCAGCTTGGAGGGACCAAGGGGCACTGAAGCTTTCTTT

clone size: few
D gene: TRBD2
V gene: TRBV20-1
J gene: TRBJ2-7
CDR3 protein: CSARPTASGATYEQYF
CDR3 DNA: TGCAGTGCTAGACCAACTGCTAGCGGGGCCACCTACGAGCAGTACTTC

clone size: many
D gene: TRBD2
V gene: TRBV12-3/TRBV12-4
J gene: TRBJ2-1
CDR3 protein: CASSLPSGSKNEQFF
CDR3 DNA: TGTGCCAGCAGTTTGCCTAGCGGGAGTAAGAATGAGCAGTTCTTC

clone size: many
D gene: NA
V gene: TRBV12-3/TRBV12-4
J gene: TRBJ1-1
CDR3 protein: CASRASVNTEAFF
CDR3 DNA: TGTGCCAGCAGAGCCTCGGTGAACACTGAAGCTTTCTTT

clone size: many
D gene: NA
V gene: TRBV5-5
J gene: TRBJ2-3
CDR3 protein: CASSLQGGTDTQYF
CDR3 DNA: TGTGCCAGCAGCCTACAGGGAGGCACAGATACGCAGTATTTT

clone size: few
D gene: NA
V gene: TRBV9
J gene: TRBJ2-1
CDR3 protein: CASSVQGSLYNEQFF
CDR3 DNA: TGTGCCAGCAGCGTGCAAGGTTCCCTCTACAATGAGCAGTTCTTC

clone size: many
D gene: NA
V gene: TRBV7-3
J gene: TRBJ2-7
CDR3 protein: CASSFRGSYEQYF
CDR3 DNA: TGTGCCAGCAGCTTCAGGGGCTCCTACGAGCAGTACTTC

clone size: many
D gene: NA
V gene: TRBV5-6
J gene: TRBJ2-3
CDR3 protein: CASHRGGGADTQYF
CDR3 DNA: TGTGCCAGCCACAGGGGCGGCGGGGCAGATACGCAGTATTTT

clone size: NA
D gene: NA
V gene: TRBV10-3
J gene: TRBJ1-3
CDR3 protein: CAHRGEAGGNTIYF
CDR3 DNA: TGTGCCCACCGAGGGGAGGCGGGCGGAAACACCATATATTTT

clone size: NA
D gene: NA
V gene: TRBV5-1
J gene: TRBJ2-7
CDR3 protein: CASSSDPGPPSSYEQYF
CDR3 DNA: TGCGCCAGCAGCTCGGACCCGGGACCCCCGAGCTCCTACGAGCAGTACTTC

clone size: few
D gene: NA
V gene: TRBV24-1
J gene: TRBJ2-1
CDR3 protein: CATSGASLPHQTF
CDR3 DNA: TGTGCCACCAGTGGGGCTAGTTTGCCCCATCAAACCTTC